This T cell receptor beta chain was profiled in a study of blood T cell repertoires in COVID-19. Study as a whole: Some COVID-19 samples were acute and others convalescent; all came from the United States, Italy and Spain. PBMCs, B-cell-depleted T cells, or T cells were the source of the cDNA or gDNA that made up the material.

Germline assignment: CDR1 KGHDR and CDR2 SFDVKD. The CDR3 extends over 14 amino acids. Trimming cost V 4 bases and J 3 bases; bases outside gene matches: 3. In the source study's methods: The authors estimated nucleated cell counts from reference gene primer amplification. Only in-frame clones appear in the TCRdb table, and some are missing; sequencing was by immunoSEQ multiplex PCR. D and trimming come from the DNA, and the V and J calls and clone size come from that table. The data show 80,000 or so clones, approximately 86% seen once. The chain combines TRBV24-1 with TRBJ2-5, with 8 positions matching TRBD1. The TCR originated in a human donor in a cohort sampled during active COVID-19. Sequencing was carried out using peripheral blood. The CDR3 DNA follows: TGTGCCACCAGTGACCGGACAGGGAAAGAGACCCAGTACTTC. It translates to CATSDRTGKETQYF.